This T cell receptor (beta chain) was documented in a study of T cell responses to AZD1222 COVID-19 vaccine. Study findings and constraints: Dominant CD4 TCR responses targeted spike regions 160-218 and 743-854. Donors skewed white British and female; clonal diversity was possibly underestimated.

This CDR3 is built from 12 residues. Trimming took off 5 bases at V and 8 bases at J, with 15 bases between the two ends. Germline V gives CDR1 GTSNPN, CDR2 SVGIG (reference sequence). A note on this clone: Its antigen is undetermined.

The assay was immunoSEQ multiplex PCR, and TCRdb's table has in-frame clones only and misses some. The sample yields about 54,000 clones, roughly 90% seen once. The sample consisted of peripheral blood, taken 28 days after the second AZD1222 dose. The sequence was obtained from an adult who received the AZD1222 COVID-19 vaccine. This chain joins TRBV30 and TRBJ1-2; TRBD1 might be the D (5 bases). CDR3 nucleotides: TGTGCCTGGGGACGGGACTCCGGGGGCTACACCTTC. It is translated as CAWGRDSGGYTF.